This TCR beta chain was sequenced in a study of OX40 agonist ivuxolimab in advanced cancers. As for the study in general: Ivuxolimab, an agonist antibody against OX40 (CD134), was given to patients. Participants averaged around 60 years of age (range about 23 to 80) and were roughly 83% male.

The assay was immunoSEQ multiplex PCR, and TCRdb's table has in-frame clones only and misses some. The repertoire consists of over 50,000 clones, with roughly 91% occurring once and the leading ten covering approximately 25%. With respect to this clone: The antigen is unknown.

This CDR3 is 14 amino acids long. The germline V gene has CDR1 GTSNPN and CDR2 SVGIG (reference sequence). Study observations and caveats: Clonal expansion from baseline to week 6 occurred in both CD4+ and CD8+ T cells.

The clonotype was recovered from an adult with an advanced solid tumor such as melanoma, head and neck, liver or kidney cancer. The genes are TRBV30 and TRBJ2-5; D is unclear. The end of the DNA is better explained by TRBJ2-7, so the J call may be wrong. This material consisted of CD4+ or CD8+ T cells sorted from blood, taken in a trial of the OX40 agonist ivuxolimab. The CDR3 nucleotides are TGTGCCTGGAGTGTACTTTCAGGTTCCTACGAGCAGTACTTC. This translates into CAWSVLSGSYEQYF.